This TCR beta chain was observed in a study of blood T cells in healthy people across ages. This clonotype was found a few times. CDR3 length equals 16 residues. From germline, CDR1 is DFQATT and CDR2 SNEGSKA (reference sequence). The use of a sample-barcoded 5' primer and a J-beta primer mix characterized a second PCR of roughly 6 to 11 cycles. One entry per CDR3 protein, called by TCRdb with MiXCR from the 5' RACE reads. The profile covers hundreds of thousands of distinct CDR3 sequences, with around 21% appearing a single time and roughly 3.6% taken by the ten largest. Specimen: blood. J is TRBJ2-7 and V is TRBV20-1, with TRBD1 matching 7 bases. The J call may be wrong; the DNA end is better matched by TRBJ2-5. This TCR came from a man in his sixties or seventies in good health. Written as DNA, the CDR3 is TGCAGTGCTACATACAGGGGATCTGCACTCCAAGAGACCCAGTACTTC. Translated: CSATYRGSALQETQYF.